These 14 T cell receptor beta chains originate from one sample sequenced in a study of cytomegalovirus exposure and HLA in healthy donors. TCRdb's table, derived via immunoSEQ multiplex PCR, lists solely in-frame clones and lacks some. The sample holds about 130,000 clones; 70% to 90% are singletons and the top ten take about 6.7%. The sequenced sample was PBMCs. Receptor source: a woman between 25 and 40 years old in good health and CMV-seropositive.

V usage is TRBV6-1 and J usage is TRBJ2-1; 7 bases are a match to TRBD2. Trimming took 6 bases from V and 4 from J; bases not matched to a gene: 6. CDR1 and CDR2 (germline): MNHNS, SASEGT. The CDR3 is made up of 14 amino acids. CDR3 DNA sequence: TGTGCCAGCAGCCTCTATAGCGGGTACAATGAGCAGTTCTTC. Translation gives CASSLYSGYNEQFF.

The V and J genes are TRBV18 and TRBJ1-1; TRBD1 matches at 7 bases. Trimming removed 5 bases from V and 3 bases from J; junction bases left unmatched: 9. The CDR3 totals 15 residues. Germline V gives CDR1 KGHSH, CDR2 LQKENI. In DNA, the CDR3 is TGTGCCAGCTCATCTCGACAGGGTCAGTACACTGAAGCTTTCTTT. Amino acids: CASSSRQGQYTEAFF.

The chain carries TRBV10-2 and TRBJ1-1; D may be TRBD1 (6 bases). The CDR3 has 14 residues. V gave up 8 bases and J gave up 2 bases, with 15 bases separating them. Germline assignment: CDR1 WSHSY and CDR2 SAAADI. Here the CDR3 reads CASGWGHPNTEAFF. CDR3 in DNA: TGCGCCAGCGGCTGGGGACACCCAAACACTGAAGCTTTCTTT.

This clone was counted ten times or more. Other nucleotide sequences in the sample specify the same CDR3. The rearrangement uses TRBV7-9 and TRBJ1-5, with D possibly matching TRBD1 (5 bases). This CDR3 has 15 amino acids. Deletions cut 3 bases from V and 0 bases from J, with 9 bases between. Germline V gene sequence: CDR1 SEHNR, CDR2 FQNEAQ (reference sequence). CDR3: CASSLGGYSNQPQHF. The CDR3 DNA is TGTGCCAGCAGCTTGGGGGGATATAGCAATCAGCCCCAGCATTTT.

The chain carries TRBV12-5 and TRBJ1-3, with D perhaps TRBD1 (5 bases). The CDR3 is 13 residues long. V shed 2 bases and J shed 8 bases, with 10 bases lying between them. Per the germline V gene, CDR1 is LGHNT and CDR2 is FRNRAP. In nucleotides, the CDR3 is TGTGCTAGTGGTTTGTCTGGGGCCGACACCATATATTTT. This translates into CASGLSGADTIYF. The variable domain in full, with the rest retrieved from reference TRBV12-5 and TRBJ1-3, is DARVTQTPRHKVTEMGQEVTMRCQPILGHNTVFWYRQTMMQGLELLAYFRNRAPLDDSGMPKDRFSAEMPDATLATLKIQPSEPRDSAVYFCASGLSGADTIYFGEGSWLTVV.

This sequence joins TRBV4-1 and TRBJ1-1; 8 nucleotides align to TRBD1. The germline CDR1 and CDR2 sequences are MGHRA and YSYEKL. The CDR3 contains 16 residues. V lost 1 base and J lost 11; bases outside the gene matches: 15. In DNA form, the CDR3 reads TGCGCCAGCAGCCAAGGGAGGGCCAGGGGGCTCGGATGGGCTTTCTTT. It codes for CASSQGRARGLGWAFF.

V gene TRBV19 combines with J gene TRBJ2-1; TRBD2 aligns across 7 bases. V lost 1 base and J lost 9; bases outside the gene matches: 6. The length of the CDR3 is 14 residues. CDR1 and CDR2 (germline): LNHDA, SQIVND (reference sequence). The CDR3 DNA reads as TGTGCCAGTAGTATAGTGGCGGGAGCAATTGAGCAGTTCTTC. Its protein product is CASSIVAGAIEQFF.

The chain combines TRBV29-1 with TRBJ2-7; D perhaps matches TRBD2 (5 bases). V was clipped by 7 bases and J by 7 bases, with 14 bases between them. This CDR3 spans 11 amino acids. Germline V gene lookup returns CDR1 SQVTM and CDR2 ANQGSEA. The CDR3 sequence: CSATGSGEQYF. As DNA, the CDR3 is TGCAGCGCGACCGGTTCGGGGGAGCAGTACTTC.

The chain is built from TRBV18 and TRBJ2-5, with D perhaps TRBD1 (5 bases). V was clipped by 2 bases and J by 1 base, with 14 bases between them. This CDR3 comprises 16 residues. Germline loops: CDR1 KGHSH, CDR2 LQKENI. CDR3 residues: CASSPTLARAQETQYF. The DNA of the CDR3 is TGTGCCAGCTCACCAACCCTCGCCAGGGCCCAAGAGACCCAGTACTTC.

The CDR3 bases are TGTGCCAGCAGCTTAACGGGAGGGGGGTACAATGAGCAGTTCTTC. Translated: CASSLTGGGYNEQFF. The chain joins TRBV11-3 to TRBJ2-1, with TRBD2 matching over 8 bases. CDR3 length equals 15 residues. Per germline, CDR1 SGHNT and CDR2 YENEEA. V was pared by 2 bases and J by 4 bases, with 4 bases of the junction left unmatched.

The sample holds one count of this clone. The chain uses TRBV2 and TRBJ1-4, with D maybe TRBD1 (5 bases). Germline assignment: CDR1 SNHLY and CDR2 FYNNEI. The length of the CDR3 is 19 residues. Trimming took off 2 bases at V and 8 bases at J, with 27 bases between the two ends. CDR3 DNA: TGTGCCAGCAGTGAATCGTTTTGGCCCCGGAGGGGCATGAGAGAAAAACTGTTTTTT. Translating gives CASSESFWPRRGMREKLFF.

This clone was seen a single time. The gene calls are TRBV2 and TRBJ2-5, with 10 bases aligning to TRBD2. V shed 5 bases and J 7 bases; nucleotides not matched to a gene: 13. The germline gives CDR1 SNHLY, CDR2 FYNNEI. This CDR3 has 16 residues. The CDR3 here is CASSFSSGGPVSTQYF. Written as DNA, the CDR3 is TGTGCCAGCAGTTTTAGTAGCGGGGGGCCAGTATCGACCCAGTACTTC.

The chain joins TRBV5-6 to TRBJ2-1; unclear D gene. The CDR3 extends over 11 amino acids. The germline CDR1 and CDR2 sequences are SGHDT and YYEEEE. V gave up 8 bases and J gave up 8 bases, with 11 bases separating them. The CDR3 is CASLKHHEQFF. The CDR3 DNA reads TGTGCCAGTCTTAAGCACCATGAGCAGTTCTTC.

The rearrangement links TRBV7-6 to TRBJ1-1, with a possible D match to TRBD1 (5 bases). The germline V and J ends were trimmed by 0 bases and 5 bases, with 10 bases remaining between them. Germline CDR1 and CDR2: SGHVS and FNYEAQ. CDR3 size: 14 residues. CDR3 residues: CASSLAPGGTEAFF. The CDR3 coding sequence is TGTGCCAGCAGCTTAGCACCGGGGGGGACTGAAGCTTTCTTT.